This paragraph covers one TCR beta chain sequence. These data belong to a study of PD-L1 blockade in urothelial cancer. Overall study: Atezolizumab therapy began for patients in about 2014, dosed at 1,200 mg intravenously every 3 weeks. Patients' prior chemotherapy regimens numbered 0 to 3. T cell content in blood samples showed a median of 141,255.

Produced via immunoSEQ multiplex PCR; TCRdb's table is partial and in-frame only. This sample has around 19,000 clones; around four fifths occur once, and the top ten carry about 1.8%. Time point: peripheral blood 6 weeks after treatment start. This receptor was identified in a man over 45 with urothelial cancer. The input for sequencing was PBMCs, taken around atezolizumab (anti-PD-L1) treatment.

CDR3 region: CSVRRGNTEAFF. The CDR3 nucleotides read TGCAGCGTGCGCAGGGGGAACACTGAAGCTTTCTTT. The chain couples TRBV29-1 to TRBJ1-1; the D gene is possibly TRBD1 (6 bases). CDR1 and CDR2 from the germline V gene are SQVTM and ANQGSEA. V was pared by 6 bases and J by 1 base, with 9 bases between. This CDR3 region has 12 residues.